This TCR beta chain came from a study of blood T cell repertoires in COVID-19. CDR1 and CDR2 from the germline V gene are SGHTA and FQGNSA. V was shortened by 0 bases and J by 8 bases, with 13 bases between the two germline ends. The CDR3 consists of 15 residues. Profiled with immunoSEQ multiplex PCR; TCRdb holds only in-frame clones, not every one. The sample lists around 450,000 clones, 87% occurring once. This clone was seen a single time. The TCR was taken from a woman aged 18-29 years with acute COVID-19. This chain joins TRBV7-2 and TRBJ1-4, with D maybe TRBD1 (5 bases). Sequenced input: PBMCs or T cells enriched from blood (not recorded which). Here the CDR3 reads CASSLAGTKGEKLFF. The CDR3 nucleotides are TGTGCCAGCAGCTTAGCTGGGACTAAAGGAGAAAAACTGTTTTTT.